The text below deals with one T cell receptor (beta chain). Its antigen is still unknown. The data originate from a study of tumor-infiltrating lymphocytes in localized non-small cell lung cancer. Study-wide findings and caveats: Higher tumor T cell infiltration than in uninvolved lung was supported by TCRbeta sequencing. Technical variation could not be separated from intratumor heterogeneity here.

The germline V gene has CDR1 SGHNT and CDR2 YYREEE (reference sequence). V dropped 0 bases and J dropped 2; count of bases not matched to a gene: 6. The CDR3 loop spans 16 amino acids. Generated by immunoSEQ multiplex PCR, the TCRdb table keeps only in-frame clones and is missing some. The sample has more than 15,000 clones; roughly 69% are singletons. The material sequenced was lung tumor tissue. The clonotype was recovered from a human donor with non-small cell lung cancer. The V and J genes are TRBV5-4 and TRBJ2-3, with 7 bases matching TRBD1. The CDR3 spells CASSLVRDRATDTQYF. The CDR3, as DNA: TGTGCCAGCAGCTTGGTACGTGACAGGGCCACAGATACGCAGTATTTT.